The count of the clone carrying this T cell receptor beta chain is one. The data originate from a study of blood T cell repertoires in COVID-19. The overall study: COVID-19 samples collected from the United States, Italy and Spain covered acute and convalescent phases.

In the original analysis: Using reference gene primer amplification, nucleated cell counts were estimated. Using immunoSEQ multiplex PCR, the repertoire was profiled, and TCRdb retains in-frame clones only, with some absent. That table gives V, J and clone size, and the DNA gave D and trimming. Here the sample spans around 200,000 clones, 86% being singletons. CDR1 is KGHSH and CDR2 is LQKENI in the germline V gene. Deletions cut 6 bases from V and 3 bases from J, with 18 bases between. The CDR3 runs 16 residues. Recruits, aged roughly 18 to 100 years, lived in approximately 26 US areas. Which cohort a participant joined came from the clinical history participants gave.

The sequence came from a middle-aged woman with acute COVID-19. The V call is TRBV18, the J call TRBJ1-3; D is possibly TRBD1 (5 bases). The material sequenced was PBMCs or T cells enriched from blood (not recorded which). CDR3 sequence (DNA): TGTGCCAGCTCCCCAGTTAAACAGGAGCTTGGAAACACCATATATTTT. Protein product: CASSPVKQELGNTIYF.